This entry describes one T cell receptor beta chain. Data came from immunoSEQ multiplex PCR; TCRdb stores just in-frame clones and leaves some out. The repertoire holds 83,000 or so clones, with nearly 95% as singletons. V lost 7 bases and J lost 1, with 16 bases in between. Germline loops: CDR1 WSHSY, CDR2 SAAADI. The CDR3 is 15 amino acids. These data come from a study of T cell changes during pregnancy in multiple sclerosis. The chain recombines TRBV10-2 with TRBJ1-1; weak D call: TRBD1 (5 bases). This receptor was obtained from a female donor in good health, enrolled as a control in a pregnancy study. The source was peripheral blood, collected after pregnancy. CDR3 sequence (DNA): TGCGCCAGCATCGGACCGGGACTGACGAACACTGAAGCTTTCTTT. Translated: CASIGPGLTNTEAFF.